The 4 T cell receptor beta chains in this list originate from one sample, sequenced in a study of blood T cells in healthy people across ages. Alongside a J-beta primer mix, a sample-barcoded 5' primer served in a second PCR lasting roughly 6 to 12 cycles. TCRdb reanalysed the 5' RACE reads using MiXCR and keeps one entry per CDR3 protein. Here the sample spans 1.8 million or so distinct CDR3 sequences, about two fifths being singletons. The sequenced material came from blood. These receptors all stem from a human donor in good health.

The chain joins TRBV20-1 to TRBJ2-3, with TRBD2 as a possible D gene (6 bases). Germline V gives CDR1 DFQATT, CDR2 SNEGSKA (reference sequence). V lost 6 bases, J lost 2 bases, and 12 bases lay in between. The CDR3 runs 13 residues. The CDR3 here is CSARDSNTDTQYF. The CDR3 coding sequence is TGCAGTGCCAGGGACTCGAACACAGATACGCAGTATTTT.

The chain is built from TRBV29-1 and TRBJ1-5; a possible D gene is TRBD1 (6 bases). CDR1 and CDR2 (germline): SQVTM, ANQGSEA. Trimming left V 5 bases short and J 4 bases short, with 15 bases between. The CDR3 spans 14 residues. CDR3 loop: CSVPQGAENQPQHF. The CDR3 nucleotides are TGCAGCGTTCCACAGGGTGCCGAGAATCAGCCCCAGCATTTT. The variable domain in full, completed from reference TRBV29-1 and TRBJ1-5, reads SAVISQKPSRDICQRGTSLTIQCQVDSQVTMMFWYRQQPGQSLTLIATANQGSEATYESGFVIDKFPISRPNLTFSTLTVSNMSPEDSSIYLCSVPQGAENQPQHFGDGTRLSIL.

There are a few counts of this clonotype. The V and J genes are TRBV7-2 and TRBJ2-1; TRBD1 agrees at 8 bases. The CDR3 extends over 15 amino acids. CDR1 is SGHTA, CDR2 FQGNSA, per germline. The ends lost 5 bases at V and 9 bases at J; junction bases unmatched: 12. The CDR3 DNA reads as TGTGCCAGCAGCCAATGGACAGGGTCTTTAGGTGAGCAGTTCTTC. Protein product: CASSQWTGSLGEQFF.

This clonotype was observed a handful of times. This chain uses TRBV9 with TRBJ1-2; D possibly corresponds to TRBD1 (6 bases). Looked up from germline, CDR1 is SGDLS and CDR2 is YYNGEE. Trimming removed 3 bases from V and 8 bases from J, with 17 bases in between. The CDR3 loop spans 14 amino acids. CDR3 in DNA: TGTGCCAGCAGCGATCACAGGGAACTCCTCGGCTACACCTTC. This gives the protein CASSDHRELLGYTF.